A single sample gave rise to the 17 T cell receptor beta chains below, sequenced in a study of blood T cell repertoires in COVID-19. The table came from immunoSEQ multiplex PCR; TCRdb's copy has only in-frame clones and leaves some out. The sample records 220,000 or so clones, about four fifths being singletons. Sample: PBMCs or T cells enriched from blood (not recorded which). The receptor set was obtained from a woman between 35 and 50 years old who had recovered from COVID-19.

The genes are TRBV7-7 and TRBJ2-1; 9 bases align to TRBD2. The J segment lost 8 bases and the V segment lost 1 base, leaving 6 bases of the junction unmatched. The germline V gene has CDR1 SSHAT and CDR2 FNYEAQ (reference sequence). The CDR3 spans 15 residues. The CDR3 region is CASSLGGRGLYEQFF. DNA of the CDR3: TGTGCCAGCAGCTTAGGCGGGAGGGGGTTGTATGAGCAGTTCTTC.

The chain combines TRBV14 with TRBJ2-1, with 7 bases fitting TRBD2. Germline CDR1 and CDR2: SGHDN and FVKESK. With V trimmed by 5 bases and J by 3 bases, 7 bases remained unmatched. The CDR3 totals 15 residues. For the CDR3, the DNA is TGTGCCAGCAGCACAAGCGGGACCGGCTACAATGAGCAGTTCTTC. Protein product: CASSTSGTGYNEQFF.

The chain carries TRBV19 and TRBJ1-1; possible D gene TRBD1, 6 bases. There are 14 residues in the CDR3. CDR1 and CDR2 from the germline V gene are LNHDA and SQIVND (reference sequence). Trimming took off 4 bases at V and 4 bases at J, with 13 bases between the two ends. The DNA of the CDR3 is TGTGCCAGTAGTAAACGGGACACCACCACTGAAGCTTTCTTT. It translates to CASSKRDTTTEAFF. The full variable domain, with the rest looked up from reference TRBV19 and TRBJ1-1, is DGGITQSPKYLFRKEGQNVTLSCEQNLNHDAMYWYRQDPGQGLRLIYYSQIVNDFQKGDIAEGYSVSREKKESFPLTVTSAQKNPTAFYLCASSKRDTTTEAFFGQGTRLTVV.

The chain recombines TRBV5-6 with TRBJ2-4; D is perhaps TRBD2 (6 bases). The CDR3 has 14 residues. Trimming shortened V by 4 bases and J by 8 bases, and 16 bases separated the two germline ends. From germline, CDR1 is SGHDT and CDR2 YYEEEE. The CDR3 DNA reads TGTGCCAGCAGCCGGGGACTCGGGGGAGACATTCAGTACTTC. Encoded protein: CASSRGLGGDIQYF.

The chain employs TRBV28 and TRBJ1-3; 7 bases map to TRBD1. The CDR3 covers 15 residues. V was pared by 5 bases and J by 3 bases, with 7 bases of the junction left unmatched. The germline CDR1 and CDR2 sequences are MDHEN and SYDVKM. The CDR3 nucleotides read TGTGCCAGCAGTGGCGGAGGGGGCAGTGGAAACACCATATATTTT. It codes for CASSGGGGSGNTIYF.

The chain has TRBV6-1 and TRBJ2-7; 8 nucleotides align to TRBD1. The CDR3 has 17 residues. Trimming took 0 bases from V and 3 from J; bases not matched to a gene: 10. Germline V CDR1 and CDR2: MNHNS, SASEGT. CDR3 protein: CASSEAVSGTGRYEQYF. CDR3 in DNA: TGTGCCAGCAGTGAAGCGGTGTCAGGGACAGGCCGCTACGAGCAGTACTTC.

The V and J genes are TRBV5-4 and TRBJ2-3, with D perhaps TRBD2 (6 bases). Trimming removed 4 bases at V and 1 base at J, with 10 bases between. The CDR3 is 14 amino acids. Germline V lookup: CDR1 SGHNT, CDR2 YYREEE (reference sequence). CDR3 nucleotide sequence: TGTGCCAGCAGCACAACGGGAGGCACAGATACGCAGTATTTT. Amino acids: CASSTTGGTDTQYF.

The CDR3 protein is CASSEGTLGYGYTF. In DNA form, the CDR3 reads TGTGCCAGCAGTGAGGGAACTTTAGGGTATGGCTACACCTTC. The V call is TRBV28, the J call TRBJ1-2; D unclear. The germline V gene has CDR1 MDHEN and CDR2 SYDVKM. Between the trimmed V and J ends, which lost 5 bases and 5 bases, there was a span of 15 bases. CDR3 length equals 14 residues.

The CDR3 DNA reads as TGTGCCAGCAGCTTAGCGGGAGAGTGGAATGAGCAGTTCTTC. This codes for CASSLAGEWNEQFF. This chain connects TRBV7-2 to TRBJ2-1; TRBD2 is a possible D gene (5 bases). The CDR3 covers 14 residues. Germline V gives CDR1 SGHTA, CDR2 FQGNSA. The germline V and J ends were trimmed by 0 bases and 7 bases, with 10 bases remaining between them.

This clone was detected ten times or more. The chain joins TRBV14 to TRBJ2-2; perhaps TRBD1 as D (6 bases). V lost 4 bases and J lost 1, with 10 bases in between. The CDR3 extends over 15 amino acids. The germline gives CDR1 SGHDN, CDR2 FVKESK. DNA of the CDR3: TGTGCCAGCAGCCCCCGCAGGGGGAACACCGGGGAGCTGTTTTTT. Its protein product is CASSPRRGNTGELFF.

This chain uses TRBV5-1 with TRBJ1-1; 9 positions match TRBD1. Germline CDR1 and CDR2: SGHRS and YFSETQ. The CDR3 runs 17 residues. V dropped 0 bases and J dropped 0; count of bases not matched to a gene: 6. The CDR3 DNA reads as TGCGCCAGCAGCTTGGAACAGGGGGCTTGGGTGAACACTGAAGCTTTCTTT. Its translation: CASSLEQGAWVNTEAFF.

This clone was detected once. One junction end does not reproduce the germline sequence, and a read error may be involved. The chain recombines TRBV14 with TRBJ2-1; D is perhaps TRBD2 (5 bases). The CDR3 has 12 amino acids. The germline V gene has CDR1 SGHDN and CDR2 FVKESK. This chain's CDR3 is CASSYDYSEQFF. Here the CDR3 DNA reads TGTGCCAGCAGCTATGACTACAGTGAGCAGTTCTTC.

This chain joins TRBV29-1 and TRBJ2-3; no clear D gene. V was clipped by 5 bases and J by 2 bases, with 11 bases between them. Germline CDR1 reads SQVTM; CDR2 reads ANQGSEA. The CDR3 has 13 residues. CDR3 protein: CSVFGANTDTQYF. DNA for the CDR3: TGCAGCGTTTTTGGTGCGAACACAGATACGCAGTATTTT.

CDR3 residues: CASSETGSGNTIYF. The CDR3 nucleotides are TGTGCCAGCAGCGAAACAGGCTCTGGAAACACCATATATTTT. The chain has TRBV9 and TRBJ1-3; D may be TRBD1 (5 bases). V was cut by 3 bases and J by 0 bases, with 7 bases left in between. The length of the CDR3 is 14 residues. Germline V gene lookup returns CDR1 SGDLS and CDR2 YYNGEE.

The V and J genes are TRBV23-1 and TRBJ2-7; D unresolved. TRBV23-1 is an ORF for which the function is uncertain. There are 14 residues in the CDR3. Between the trimmed V and J ends, which lost 0 bases and 9 bases, there was a span of 15 bases. The CDR3 spells CASSQSRRFLPQYF. The CDR3 DNA sequence: TGCGCCAGCAGTCAATCACGCAGGTTTCTGCCGCAGTACTTC.

This chain uses TRBV29-1 with TRBJ2-7; 7 bases map to TRBD2. V was pared by 4 bases and J by 5 bases, with 2 bases of the junction left unmatched. CDR3 length: 11 amino acids. In germline, CDR1 is SQVTM, CDR2 ANQGSEA. The chain's CDR3 is CSVGTSDEQYV. The CDR3 DNA follows: TGCAGCGTTGGAACTAGCGACGAGCAGTACGTC.

This chain joins TRBV7-2 and TRBJ2-1; D might be TRBD2 (5 bases). The CDR3 covers 14 residues. The V end lost 2 bases, the J end lost 5 bases, and 10 bases lay between the germline ends. Looked up from germline, CDR1 is SGHTA and CDR2 is FQGNSA. The CDR3 sequence is CASSLLLGDNEQFF. CDR3 in DNA: TGTGCCAGCAGCTTATTGCTCGGGGACAATGAGCAGTTCTTC.